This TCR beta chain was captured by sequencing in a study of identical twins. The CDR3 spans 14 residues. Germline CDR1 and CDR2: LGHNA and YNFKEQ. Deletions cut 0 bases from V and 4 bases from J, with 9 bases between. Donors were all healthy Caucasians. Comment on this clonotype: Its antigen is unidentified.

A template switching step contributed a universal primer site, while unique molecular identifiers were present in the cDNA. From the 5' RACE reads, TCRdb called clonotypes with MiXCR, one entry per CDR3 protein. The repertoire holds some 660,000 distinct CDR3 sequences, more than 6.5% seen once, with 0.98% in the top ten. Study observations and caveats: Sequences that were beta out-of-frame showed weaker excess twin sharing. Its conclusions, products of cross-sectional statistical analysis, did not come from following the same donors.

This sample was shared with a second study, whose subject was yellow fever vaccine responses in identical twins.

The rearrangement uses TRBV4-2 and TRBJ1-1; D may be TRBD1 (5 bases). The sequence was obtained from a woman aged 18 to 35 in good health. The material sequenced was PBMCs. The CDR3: CASSQEDGGTEAFF. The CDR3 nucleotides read TGTGCCAGCAGCCAAGAGGACGGGGGCACTGAAGCTTTCTTT.